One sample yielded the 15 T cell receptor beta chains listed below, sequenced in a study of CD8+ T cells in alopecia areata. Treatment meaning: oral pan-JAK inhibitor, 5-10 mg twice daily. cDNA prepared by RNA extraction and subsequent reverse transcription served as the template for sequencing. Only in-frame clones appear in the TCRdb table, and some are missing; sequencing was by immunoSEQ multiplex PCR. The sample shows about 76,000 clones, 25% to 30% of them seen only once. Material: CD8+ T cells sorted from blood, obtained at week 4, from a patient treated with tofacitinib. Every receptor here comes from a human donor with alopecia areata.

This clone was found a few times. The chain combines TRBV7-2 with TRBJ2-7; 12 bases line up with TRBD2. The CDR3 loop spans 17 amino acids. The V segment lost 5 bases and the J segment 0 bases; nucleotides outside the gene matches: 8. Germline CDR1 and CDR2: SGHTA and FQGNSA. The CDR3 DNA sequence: TGTGCCAGCAGCAAGCGGGGACTAGCGGGTTACTCCTACGAGCAGTACTTC. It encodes CASSKRGLAGYSYEQYF.

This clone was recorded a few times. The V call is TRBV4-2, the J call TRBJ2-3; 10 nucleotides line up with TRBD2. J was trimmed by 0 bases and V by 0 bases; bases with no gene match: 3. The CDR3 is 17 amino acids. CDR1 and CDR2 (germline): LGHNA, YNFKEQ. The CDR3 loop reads CASSQDGGLASTDTQYF. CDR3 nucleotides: TGTGCCAGCAGCCAAGACGGGGGACTAGCGAGCACAGATACGCAGTATTTT.

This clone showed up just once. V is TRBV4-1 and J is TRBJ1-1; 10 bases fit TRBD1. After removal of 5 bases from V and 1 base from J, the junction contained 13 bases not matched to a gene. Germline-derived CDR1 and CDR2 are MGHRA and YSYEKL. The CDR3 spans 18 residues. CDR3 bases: TGCGCCAGCAGCAGAAATCTCCGGGACAGGGGAGGGAACACTGAAGCTTTCTTT. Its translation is CASSRNLRDRGGNTEAFF.

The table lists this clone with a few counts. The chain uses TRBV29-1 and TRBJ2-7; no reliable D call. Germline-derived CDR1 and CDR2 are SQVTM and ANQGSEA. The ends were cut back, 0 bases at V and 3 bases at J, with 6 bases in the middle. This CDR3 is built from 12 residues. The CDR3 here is CSVEEDNYEQYF. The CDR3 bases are TGCAGCGTTGAAGAGGATAACTACGAGCAGTACTTC.

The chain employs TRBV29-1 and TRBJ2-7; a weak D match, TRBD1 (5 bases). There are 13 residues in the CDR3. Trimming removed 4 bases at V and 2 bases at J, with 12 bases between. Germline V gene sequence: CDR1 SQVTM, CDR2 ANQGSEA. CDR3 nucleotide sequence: TGCAGCGTTGTTAAGACAGAGACCTACGAGCAGTACTTC. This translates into CSVVKTETYEQYF.

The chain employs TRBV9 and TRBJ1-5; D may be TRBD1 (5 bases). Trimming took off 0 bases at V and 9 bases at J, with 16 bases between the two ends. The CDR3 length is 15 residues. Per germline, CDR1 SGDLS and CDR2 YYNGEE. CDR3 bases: TGTGCCAGCAGCGTAGAAGGGACCGAGTCATGGCCCCAGCATTTT. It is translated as CASSVEGTESWPQHF.

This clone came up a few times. CDR3 protein: CASSGGDETQYF. The CDR3 DNA follows: TGTGCCAGCTCAGGGGGCGATGAGACCCAGTACTTC. V is TRBV2 and J is TRBJ2-5, with 8 nucleotides matching TRBD1. The CDR3 has 12 amino acids. Germline CDR1 is SNHLY and CDR2 is FYNNEI. V shed 8 bases and J 5 bases; nucleotides not matched to a gene: 4.

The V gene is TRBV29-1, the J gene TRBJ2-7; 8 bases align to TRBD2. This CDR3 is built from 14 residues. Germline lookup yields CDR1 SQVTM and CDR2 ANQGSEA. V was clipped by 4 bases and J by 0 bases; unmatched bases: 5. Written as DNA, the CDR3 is TGCAGCGTTGTGGGCGGGAGGAGCTCCTACGAGCAGTACTTC. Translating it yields CSVVGGRSSYEQYF.

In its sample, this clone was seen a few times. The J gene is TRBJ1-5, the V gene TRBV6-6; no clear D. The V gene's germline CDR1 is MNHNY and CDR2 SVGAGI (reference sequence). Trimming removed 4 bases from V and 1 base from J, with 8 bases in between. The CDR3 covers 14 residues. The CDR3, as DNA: TGTGCCAGCAGTTCCCTTTCGAGCAATCAGCCCCAGCATTTT. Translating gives CASSSLSSNQPQHF.

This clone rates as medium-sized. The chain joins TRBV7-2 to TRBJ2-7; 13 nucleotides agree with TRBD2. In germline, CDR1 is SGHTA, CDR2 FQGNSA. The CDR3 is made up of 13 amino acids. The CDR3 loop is CARGLAGAYEQYF. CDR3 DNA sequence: TGTGCAAGAGGACTAGCGGGAGCCTACGAGCAGTACTTC.

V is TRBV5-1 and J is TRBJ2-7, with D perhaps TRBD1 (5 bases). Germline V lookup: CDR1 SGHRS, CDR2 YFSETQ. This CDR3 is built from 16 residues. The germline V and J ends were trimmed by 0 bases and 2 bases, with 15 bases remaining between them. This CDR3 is CASSLAGRTPTYEQYF. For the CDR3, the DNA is TGCGCCAGCAGCTTGGCGGGTAGGACACCAACCTACGAGCAGTACTTC.

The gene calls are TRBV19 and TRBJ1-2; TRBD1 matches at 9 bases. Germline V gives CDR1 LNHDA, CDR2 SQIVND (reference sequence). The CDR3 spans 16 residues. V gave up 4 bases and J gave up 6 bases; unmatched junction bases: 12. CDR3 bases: TGTGCCAGTAGTACTGCCCCGACAGGGGGTGACGATGGCTACACCTTC. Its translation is CASSTAPTGGDDGYTF.

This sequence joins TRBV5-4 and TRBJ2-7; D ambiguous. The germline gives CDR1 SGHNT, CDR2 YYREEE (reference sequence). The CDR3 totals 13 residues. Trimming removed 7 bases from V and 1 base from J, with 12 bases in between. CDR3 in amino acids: CASGYLGSYEQYF. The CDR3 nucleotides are TGTGCCAGCGGGTACCTAGGGTCCTACGAGCAGTACTTC. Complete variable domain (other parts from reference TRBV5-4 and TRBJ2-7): ETGVTQSPTHLIKTRGQQVTLRCSSQSGHNTVSWYQQALGQGPQFIFQYYREEENGRGNFPPRFSGLQFPNYSSELNVNALELDDSALYLCASGYLGSYEQYFGPGTRLTVT.

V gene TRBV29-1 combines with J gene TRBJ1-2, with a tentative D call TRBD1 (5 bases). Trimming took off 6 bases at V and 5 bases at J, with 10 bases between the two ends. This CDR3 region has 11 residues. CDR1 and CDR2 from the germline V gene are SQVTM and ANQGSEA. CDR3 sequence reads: CSVRGLYGYTF. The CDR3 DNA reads TGCAGCGTGAGGGGACTGTATGGCTACACCTTC.

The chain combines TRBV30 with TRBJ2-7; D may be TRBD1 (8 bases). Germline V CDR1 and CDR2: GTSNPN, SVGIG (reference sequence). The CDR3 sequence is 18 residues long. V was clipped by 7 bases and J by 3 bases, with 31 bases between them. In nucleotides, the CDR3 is TGTGCCTCGCGTAGCCCGGACAGGGTCCAAGGGGGGGGCTACGAGCAGTACTTC. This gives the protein CASRSPDRVQGGGYEQYF.